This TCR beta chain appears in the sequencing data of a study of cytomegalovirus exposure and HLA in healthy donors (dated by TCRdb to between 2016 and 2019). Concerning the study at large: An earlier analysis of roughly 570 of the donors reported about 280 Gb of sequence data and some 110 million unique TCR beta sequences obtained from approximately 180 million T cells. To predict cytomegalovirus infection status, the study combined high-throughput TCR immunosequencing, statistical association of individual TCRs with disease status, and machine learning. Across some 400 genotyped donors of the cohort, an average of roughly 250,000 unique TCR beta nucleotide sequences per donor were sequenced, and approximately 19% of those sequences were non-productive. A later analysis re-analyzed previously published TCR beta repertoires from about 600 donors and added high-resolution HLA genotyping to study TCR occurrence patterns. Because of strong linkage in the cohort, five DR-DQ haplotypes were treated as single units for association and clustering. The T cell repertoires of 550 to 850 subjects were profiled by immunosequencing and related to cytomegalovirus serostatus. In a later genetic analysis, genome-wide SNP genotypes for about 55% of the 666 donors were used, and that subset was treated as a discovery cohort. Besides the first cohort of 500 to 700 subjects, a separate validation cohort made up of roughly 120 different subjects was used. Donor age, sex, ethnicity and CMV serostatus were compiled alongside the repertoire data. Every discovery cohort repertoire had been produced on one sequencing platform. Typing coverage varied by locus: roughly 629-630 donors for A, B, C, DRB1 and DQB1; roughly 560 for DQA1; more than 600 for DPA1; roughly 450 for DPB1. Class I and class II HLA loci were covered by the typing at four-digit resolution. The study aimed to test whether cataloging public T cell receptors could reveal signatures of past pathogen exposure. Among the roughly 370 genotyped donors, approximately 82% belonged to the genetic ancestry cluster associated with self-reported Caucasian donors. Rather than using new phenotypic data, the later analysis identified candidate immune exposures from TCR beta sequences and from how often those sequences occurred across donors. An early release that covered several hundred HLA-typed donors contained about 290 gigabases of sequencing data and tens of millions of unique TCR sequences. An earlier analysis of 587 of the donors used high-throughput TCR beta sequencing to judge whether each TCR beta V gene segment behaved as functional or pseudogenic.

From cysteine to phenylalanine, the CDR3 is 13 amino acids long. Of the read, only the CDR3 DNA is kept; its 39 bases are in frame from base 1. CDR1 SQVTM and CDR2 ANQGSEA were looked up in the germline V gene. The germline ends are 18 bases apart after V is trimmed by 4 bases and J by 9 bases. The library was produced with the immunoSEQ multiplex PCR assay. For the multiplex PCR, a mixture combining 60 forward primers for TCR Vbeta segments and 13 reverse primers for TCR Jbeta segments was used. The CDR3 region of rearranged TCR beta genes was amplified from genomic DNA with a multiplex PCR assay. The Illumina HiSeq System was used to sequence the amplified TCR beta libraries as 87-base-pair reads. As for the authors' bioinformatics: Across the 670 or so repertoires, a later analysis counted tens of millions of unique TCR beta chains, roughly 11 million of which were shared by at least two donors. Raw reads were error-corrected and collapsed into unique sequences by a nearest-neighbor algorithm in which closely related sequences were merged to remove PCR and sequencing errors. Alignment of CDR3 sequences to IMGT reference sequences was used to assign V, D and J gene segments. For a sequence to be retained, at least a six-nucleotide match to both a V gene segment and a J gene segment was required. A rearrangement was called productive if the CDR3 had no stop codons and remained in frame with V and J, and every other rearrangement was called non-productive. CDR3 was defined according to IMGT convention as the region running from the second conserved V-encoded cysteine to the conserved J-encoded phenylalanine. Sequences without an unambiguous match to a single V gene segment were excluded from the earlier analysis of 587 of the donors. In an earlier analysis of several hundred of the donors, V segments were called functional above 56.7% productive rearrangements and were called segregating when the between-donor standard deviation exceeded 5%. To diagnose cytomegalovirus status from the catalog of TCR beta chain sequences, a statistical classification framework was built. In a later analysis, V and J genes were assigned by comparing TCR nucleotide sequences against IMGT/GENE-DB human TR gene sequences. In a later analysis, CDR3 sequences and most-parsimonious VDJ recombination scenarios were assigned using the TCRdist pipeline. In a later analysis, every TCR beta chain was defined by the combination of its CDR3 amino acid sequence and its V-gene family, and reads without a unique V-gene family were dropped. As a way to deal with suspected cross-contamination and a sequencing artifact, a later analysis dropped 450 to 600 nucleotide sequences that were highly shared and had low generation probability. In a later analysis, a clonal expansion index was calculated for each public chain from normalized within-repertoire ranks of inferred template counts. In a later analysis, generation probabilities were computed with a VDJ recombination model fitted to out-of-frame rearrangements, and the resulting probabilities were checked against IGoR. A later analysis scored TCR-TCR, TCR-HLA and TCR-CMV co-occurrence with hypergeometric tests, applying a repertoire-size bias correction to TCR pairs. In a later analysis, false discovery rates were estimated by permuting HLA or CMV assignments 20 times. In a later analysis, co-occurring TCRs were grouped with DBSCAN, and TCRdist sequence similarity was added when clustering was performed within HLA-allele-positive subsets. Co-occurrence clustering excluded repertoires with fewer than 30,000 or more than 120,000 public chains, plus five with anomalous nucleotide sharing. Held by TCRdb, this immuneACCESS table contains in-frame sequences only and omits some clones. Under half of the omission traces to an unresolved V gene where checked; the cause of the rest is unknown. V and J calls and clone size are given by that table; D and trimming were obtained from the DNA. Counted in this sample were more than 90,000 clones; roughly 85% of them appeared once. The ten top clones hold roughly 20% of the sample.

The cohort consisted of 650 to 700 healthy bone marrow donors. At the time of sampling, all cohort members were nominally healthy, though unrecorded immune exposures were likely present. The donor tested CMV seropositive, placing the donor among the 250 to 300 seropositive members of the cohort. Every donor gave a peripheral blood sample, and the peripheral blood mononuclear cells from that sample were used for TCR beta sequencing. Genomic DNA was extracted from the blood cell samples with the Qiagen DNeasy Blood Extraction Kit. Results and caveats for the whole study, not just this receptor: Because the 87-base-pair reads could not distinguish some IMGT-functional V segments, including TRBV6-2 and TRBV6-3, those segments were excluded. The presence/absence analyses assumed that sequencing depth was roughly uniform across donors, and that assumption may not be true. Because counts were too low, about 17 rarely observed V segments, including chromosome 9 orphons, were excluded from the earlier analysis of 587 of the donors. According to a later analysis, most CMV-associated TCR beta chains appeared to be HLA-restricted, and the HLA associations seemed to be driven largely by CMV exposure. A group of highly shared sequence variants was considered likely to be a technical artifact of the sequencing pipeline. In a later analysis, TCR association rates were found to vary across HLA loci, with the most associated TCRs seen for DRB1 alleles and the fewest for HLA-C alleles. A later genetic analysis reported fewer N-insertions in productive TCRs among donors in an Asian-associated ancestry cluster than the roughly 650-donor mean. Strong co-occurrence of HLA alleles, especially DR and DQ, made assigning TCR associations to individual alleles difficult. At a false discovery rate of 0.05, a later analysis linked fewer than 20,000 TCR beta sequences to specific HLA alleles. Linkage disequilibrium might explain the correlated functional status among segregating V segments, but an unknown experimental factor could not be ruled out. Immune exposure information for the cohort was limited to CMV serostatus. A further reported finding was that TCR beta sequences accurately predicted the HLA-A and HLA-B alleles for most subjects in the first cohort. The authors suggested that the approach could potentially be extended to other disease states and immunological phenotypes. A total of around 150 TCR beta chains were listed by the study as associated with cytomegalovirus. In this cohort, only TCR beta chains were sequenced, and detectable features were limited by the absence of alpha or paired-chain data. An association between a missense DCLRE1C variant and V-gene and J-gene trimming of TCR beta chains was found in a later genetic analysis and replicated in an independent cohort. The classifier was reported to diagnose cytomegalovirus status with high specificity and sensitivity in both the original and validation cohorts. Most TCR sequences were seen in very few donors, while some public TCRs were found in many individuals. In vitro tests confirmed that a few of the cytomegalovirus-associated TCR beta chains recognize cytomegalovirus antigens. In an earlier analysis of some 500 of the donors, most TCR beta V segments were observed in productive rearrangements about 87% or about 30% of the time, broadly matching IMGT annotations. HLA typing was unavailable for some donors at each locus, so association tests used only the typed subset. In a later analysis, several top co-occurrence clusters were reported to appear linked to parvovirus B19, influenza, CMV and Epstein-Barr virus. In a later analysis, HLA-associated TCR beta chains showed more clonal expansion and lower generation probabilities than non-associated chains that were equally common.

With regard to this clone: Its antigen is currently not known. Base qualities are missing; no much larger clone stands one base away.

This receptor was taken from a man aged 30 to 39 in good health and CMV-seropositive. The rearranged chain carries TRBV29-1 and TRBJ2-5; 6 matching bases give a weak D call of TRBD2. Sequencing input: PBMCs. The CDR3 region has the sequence CSVVREDWEAQYF. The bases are TGCAGCGTTGTTAGGGAGGATTGGGAGGCCCAGTACTTC.